The clone carrying this TCR beta chain came up a few times. Its antigen is as yet unknown. Germline V CDR1 and CDR2: MNHEY, SMNVEV (reference sequence). The germline V and J ends were trimmed by 7 bases and 5 bases, with 16 bases remaining between them. The CDR3 runs 14 residues. A sample-barcoded 5' primer and a J-beta primer mix were used in a second PCR of roughly 7 to 11 cycles. Each CDR3 protein is one row after TCRdb ran MiXCR on the 5' RACE reads. This sample yields around 1,000,000 distinct CDR3 sequences, of which under 30% are seen a single time; approximately 0.7% belongs to the top ten. This sample stems from a study of blood T cells in healthy people across ages. The study, taken as a whole, reports: Comparison with aged donors showed that long-lived donors had more naive CD4+ cells and higher diversity. Using unsorted PBMCs precluded a conclusive naive versus antigen-experienced comparison. Diversity estimated from one million T cells was considered an underestimate.

The data were also submitted as part of a second study, on T cells of mothers and their children.

Source material: blood. The J gene is TRBJ2-3, the V gene TRBV27, with a possible D match to TRBD1 (6 bases). The sequence derives from a girl aged 2-10 years in good health. The DNA of the CDR3 is TGTGCCAGCAAGGACAGCCTCTTTCTAGATACGCAGTATTTT. Amino acid sequence: CASKDSLFLDTQYF.